This TCR beta chain derives from a study of PD-1 blockade in classical Hodgkin lymphoma. Study-wide findings and caveats: In newly diagnosed patients, baseline TCR diversity was reportedly below that of healthy donors.

Data came from immunoSEQ multiplex PCR; TCRdb stores just in-frame clones and leaves some out. In the table there are about 58,000 clones, 80% to 95% of which are singletons. Comment on this clone: The antigen is unknown.

After autologous stem cell transplantation all patients relapsed, and prior brentuximab vedotin exposure differed between cohorts. Patients showed best responses of complete response, partial response or progressive disease. The CDR3 runs to 15 residues. Germline-derived CDR1 and CDR2 are MGHRA and YSYEKL. The V end lost 3 bases, the J end lost 1 base, and 13 bases lay between the germline ends. V usage is TRBV4-1 and J usage is TRBJ2-7; no clear D. This TCR came from a human donor with classical Hodgkin lymphoma. Sequences were derived from peripheral blood mononuclear cells (PBMCs), sampled before the second cycle of nivolumab. The CDR3 bases are TGCGCCAGCAGCCAGGCAAAAGGTCCTTCCTACGAGCAGTACTTC. As protein: CASSQAKGPSYEQYF.